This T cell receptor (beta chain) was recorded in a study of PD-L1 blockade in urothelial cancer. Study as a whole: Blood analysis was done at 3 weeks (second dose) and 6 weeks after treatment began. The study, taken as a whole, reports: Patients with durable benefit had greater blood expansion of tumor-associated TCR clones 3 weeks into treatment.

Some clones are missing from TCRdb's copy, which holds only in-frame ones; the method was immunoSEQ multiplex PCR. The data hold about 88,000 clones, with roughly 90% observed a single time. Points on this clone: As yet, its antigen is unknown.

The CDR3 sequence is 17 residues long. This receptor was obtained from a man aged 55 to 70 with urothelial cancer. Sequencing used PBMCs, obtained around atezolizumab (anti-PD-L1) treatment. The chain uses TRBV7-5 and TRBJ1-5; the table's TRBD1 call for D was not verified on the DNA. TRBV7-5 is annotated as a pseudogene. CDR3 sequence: CVRNPQGTNYSNQPQHF. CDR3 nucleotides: TGTGTCAGAAACCCCCAGGGGACGAATTATAGCAATCAGCCCCAGCATTTT.